A selection of T cell receptor beta chains follows, all from one sample in a study of cytomegalovirus exposure and HLA in healthy donors. TCRdb's copy holds only in-frame clones and misses some; the assay was immunoSEQ multiplex PCR. The data hold some 90,000 clones, with over 75% observed a single time. The sequenced sample consisted of PBMCs. These receptors came from a boy between 10 and 17 years old in good health and CMV-seronegative. The CDR3 runs from the conserved cysteine through the conserved F or W. A D gene is named only where the DNA matches it firmly. The size field is filled for only some rows; it gives once, few, many or a size class.

TRBV7-6	NA	TRBD1	TRBJ1-1	CASSLRQGNTEAFF	TGTGCCAGCAGCCTACGACAGGGTAACACTGAAGCTTTCTTT
TRBV25-1	NA	NA	TRBJ1-3	CASSVTGSGNTIYF	TGTGCCAGCAGTGTAACAGGCTCTGGAAACACCATATATTTT
TRBV2	NA	TRBD1	TRBJ1-5	CASSELPGQGQPQHF	TGTGCCAGCAGCGAACTTCCGGGACAGGGACAGCCCCAGCATTTT
TRBV28	NA	NA	TRBJ2-7	CASSRGRVPYEQYF	TGTGCCAGCAGTAGAGGCAGGGTTCCGTACGAGCAGTACTTC
TRBV10-1	once	NA	TRBJ1-1	CASSWGPGTEAFF	TGCGCCAGCAGTTGGGGGCCCGGCACTGAAGCTTTCTTT
TRBV10-2	few	NA	TRBJ1-1	CASSGTRGVRTEAFF	TGCGCCAGCAGTGGGACTCGGGGGGTCCGTACTGAAGCTTTCTTT
TRBV9	NA	NA	TRBJ1-2	CASEGADYGYTF	TGTGCCAGCGAGGGCGCCGACTATGGCTACACCTTC
TRBV30	NA	TRBD1	TRBJ2-7	CAWSAPDRGFYEQYF	TGTGCCTGGAGTGCCCCGGACAGGGGTTTTTACGAGCAGTACTTC
TRBV18	NA	NA	TRBJ1-5	CASSGGQGVQPQHF	TGTGCCAGCTCGGGAGGGCAGGGTGTTCAGCCCCAGCATTTT
TRBV19	NA	TRBD1	TRBJ1-6	CASSIEQGGNSPLHF	TGTGCCAGTAGTATAGAACAGGGGGGGAATTCACCCCTCCACTTT
TRBV7-9	NA	TRBD1	TRBJ1-1	CASSETGGTEAFF	TGTGCCAGCAGCGAAACAGGGGGCACTGAAGCTTTCTTT
TRBV7-9	NA	TRBD1	TRBJ2-7	CASRAKPGQGSYEQYF	TGTGCCAGCAGAGCCAAACCGGGACAGGGATCCTACGAGCAGTACTTC
TRBV6-4	NA	NA	TRBJ2-1	CASSERTHNEQFF	TGTGCCAGCAGTGAACGGACACACAATGAGCAGTTCTTC
TRBV29-1	NA	NA	TRBJ2-2	CSVARENTGELFF	TGCAGCGTTGCGCGCGAGAACACCGGGGAGCTGTTTTTT
TRBV14	NA	TRBD1	TRBJ1-2	CASNGSDRACPNYGYTF	TGTGCCAGCAACGGTTCGGACAGGGCCTGCCCTAACTATGGCTACACCTTC
TRBV7-3	NA	NA	TRBJ2-4	CASRAQGEDIQYF	TGTGCCAGCCGGGCACAGGGTGAGGACATTCAGTACTTC
TRBV7-6	once	TRBD1	TRBJ2-6	CASRPTGPGANVLTF	TGTGCCAGCAGGCCGACAGGGCCTGGGGCCAACGTCCTGACTTTC
TRBV6-6	NA	NA	TRBJ2-7	CASRLPEKGREQYF	TGTGCCAGCCGACTCCCTGAAAAGGGGCGGGAGCAGTACTTC
TRBV19	NA	TRBD1	TRBJ2-7	CASRVNRGPGEQYF	TGTGCCAGTAGGGTTAACAGGGGGCCAGGCGAGCAGTACTTC
TRBV18	NA	TRBD2	TRBJ2-1	CASSPSNGGARNEQFF	TGTGCCAGCTCTCCCAGCAACGGGGGGGCCCGGAATGAGCAGTTCTTC
TRBV29-1	NA	NA	TRBJ1-2	CSVEEVSDGYTF	TGCAGCGTTGAAGAGGTATCAGATGGCTACACCTTC
TRBV6-5	NA	NA	TRBJ1-1	CASRKDAGRAEAFF	TGTGCCAGCAGGAAAGACGCGGGACGGGCTGAAGCTTTCTTT